Below, one TCR beta chain is given with its context. What it recognizes is unknown. Germline V gene data show CDR1 as MNHEY and CDR2 as SMNVEV (reference sequence). The V segment lost 2 bases and the J segment 4 bases; nucleotides outside the gene matches: 4. The CDR3 extends over 15 amino acids. This sample was included in a study of glioma-infiltrating T cells after dendritic cell vaccination. General study points: Longer survival after dendritic cell vaccination followed higher pretreatment TIL content.

PBMC were collected before vaccination, two weeks after the third vaccination, and at progression. The primer mix had 60 V beta and 13 J beta primers. TCRdb's copy holds only in-frame clones and misses some; the assay was immunoSEQ multiplex PCR. The sample holds more than 85,000 clones, over 65% seen once. The rearrangement joins TRBV27 to TRBJ1-2; 10 nucleotides match TRBD1. The TCR was taken from a human donor with glioblastoma. Material: blood, obtained before dendritic cell vaccination. The CDR3 bases are TGTGCCAGCAGTTTACTGGGACAGGGGTCCTATGGCTACACCTTC. Encoded protein: CASSLLGQGSYGYTF.